This TCR beta chain was observed in a study of blood T cell repertoires in COVID-19. Overall study: COVID-19 samples collected from the United States, Italy and Spain covered acute and convalescent phases.

Assay: immunoSEQ multiplex PCR; the TCRdb copy retains only in-frame clones and omits some. The sample has 200,000 to 250,000 clones, almost 90% seen once. Germline CDR1 SQVTM, CDR2 ANQGSEA. Trimming left V 3 bases short and J 3 bases short, with 8 bases between. The CDR3 is made up of 13 amino acids. This TCR derives from a man younger than 30 with active or convalescent COVID-19. The chain employs TRBV29-1 and TRBJ2-2, with D uncertain. Sequencing was done on a sample of peripheral blood. Written as DNA, the CDR3 is TGCAGCGTTGATAACAGTTACACCGGGGAGCTGTTTTTT. Translating it yields CSVDNSYTGELFF.